Shown below are 2 T cell receptor beta chains from a single sample sequenced in a study of T cell repertoires in cytomegalovirus infection. For these receptors, no antigen is known. TCRdb processed the reads anew with MiXCR; each CDR3 protein has one entry. The sample lists approximately 910,000 distinct CDR3 sequences; about a third were seen once. The material sequenced was cultured CD8+ T cells from PBMCs, taken from culture after CMV antigen stimulation. These receptors originate from a human donor in good health (CMV status not recorded). Some clones in this sample may be carry-over from other donors' samples.

The rearrangement uses TRBV5-4 and TRBJ2-1; TRBD1 matches at 9 bases. The germline V gene has CDR1 SGHNT and CDR2 YYREEE (reference sequence). After removal of 7 bases from V and 15 bases from J, the junction contained 8 bases not matched to a gene. The CDR3 is made up of 11 amino acids. The DNA for the CDR3 is TGTGCCAGCGGAGGGACAGGGAGGGTGTTCTTC. Its protein product is CASGGTGRVFF.

This chain uses TRBV19 with TRBJ2-1; D gene uncertain. Trimming removed 4 bases at V and 0 bases at J, with 16 bases between. Per the germline V gene, CDR1 is LNHDA and CDR2 is SQIVND (reference sequence). The CDR3 loop spans 17 amino acids. The CDR3 bases are TGTGCCAGTAGTACCCCACCCCGATCCCCCTCCTACAATGAGCAGTTCTTC. Its protein is CASSTPPRSPSYNEQFF.